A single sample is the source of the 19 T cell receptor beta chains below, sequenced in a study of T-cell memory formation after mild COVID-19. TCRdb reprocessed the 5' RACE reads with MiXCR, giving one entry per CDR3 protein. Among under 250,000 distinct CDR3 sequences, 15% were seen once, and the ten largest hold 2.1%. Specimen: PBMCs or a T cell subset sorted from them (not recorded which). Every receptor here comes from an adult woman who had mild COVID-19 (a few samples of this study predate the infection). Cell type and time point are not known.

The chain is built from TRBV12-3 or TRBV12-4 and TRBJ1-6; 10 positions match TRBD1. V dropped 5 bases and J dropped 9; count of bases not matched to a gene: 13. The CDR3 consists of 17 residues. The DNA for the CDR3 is TGTGCCAGCAGTGGCCGGGACAGGGGACGAGGGGCTTCACCCCTCCACTTT. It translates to CASSGRDRGRGASPLHF.

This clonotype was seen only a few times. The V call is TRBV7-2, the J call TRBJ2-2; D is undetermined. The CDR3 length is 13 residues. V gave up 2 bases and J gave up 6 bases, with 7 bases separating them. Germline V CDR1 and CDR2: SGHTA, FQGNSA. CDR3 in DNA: TGTGCCAGCAGCTTACGCAACGCCGGGGAGCTGTTTTTT. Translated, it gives CASSLRNAGELFF.

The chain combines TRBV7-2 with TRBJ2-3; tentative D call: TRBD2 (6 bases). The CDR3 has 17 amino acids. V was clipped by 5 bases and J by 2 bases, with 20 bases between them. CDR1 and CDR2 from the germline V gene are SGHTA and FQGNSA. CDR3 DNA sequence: TGTGCCAGCAGCCGTAGATGGGGGGTCGCCCCCACAGATACGCAGTATTTT. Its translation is CASSRRWGVAPTDTQYF.

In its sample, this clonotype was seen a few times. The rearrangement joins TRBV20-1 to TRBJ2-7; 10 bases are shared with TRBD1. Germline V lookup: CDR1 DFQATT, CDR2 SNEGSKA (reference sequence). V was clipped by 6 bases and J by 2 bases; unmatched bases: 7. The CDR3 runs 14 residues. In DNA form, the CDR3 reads TGCAGTGCCGCGAAGGGGACAGGGGCCTACGAGCAGTACTTC. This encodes CSAAKGTGAYEQYF.

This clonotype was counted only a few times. The chain's CDR3 is CASSFVEKGKNEQFF. The CDR3 nucleotides are TGTGCCAGCAGCTTTGTGGAAAAGGGAAAGAATGAGCAGTTCTTC. This chain connects TRBV7-3 to TRBJ2-1, with D hard to call. The CDR3 covers 15 residues. Germline loops: CDR1 SGHTA, CDR2 FQGTGA. The V end lost 3 bases, the J end lost 7 bases, and 16 bases lay between the germline ends.

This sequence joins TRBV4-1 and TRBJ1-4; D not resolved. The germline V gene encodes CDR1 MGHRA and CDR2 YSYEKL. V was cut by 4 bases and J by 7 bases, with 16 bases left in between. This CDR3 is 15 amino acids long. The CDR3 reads CASSRDAGTFEKLFF. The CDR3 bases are TGCGCCAGCAGCCGGGATGCCGGAACCTTTGAAAAACTGTTTTTT.

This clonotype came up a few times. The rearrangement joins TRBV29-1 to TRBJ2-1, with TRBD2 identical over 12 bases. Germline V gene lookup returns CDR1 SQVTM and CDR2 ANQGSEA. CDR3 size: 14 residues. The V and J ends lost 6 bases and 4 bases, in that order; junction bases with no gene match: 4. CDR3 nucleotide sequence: TGCAGCGTCCGTGGACTAGCGGGGTACAATGAGCAGTTCTTC. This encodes CSVRGLAGYNEQFF.

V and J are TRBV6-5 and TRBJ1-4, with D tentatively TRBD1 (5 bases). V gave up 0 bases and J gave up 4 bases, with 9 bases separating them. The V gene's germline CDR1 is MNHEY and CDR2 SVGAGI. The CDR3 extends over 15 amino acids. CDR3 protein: CASSYSQGLNEKLFF. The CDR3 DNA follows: TGTGCCAGCAGTTACTCGCAGGGCCTTAATGAAAAACTGTTTTTT.

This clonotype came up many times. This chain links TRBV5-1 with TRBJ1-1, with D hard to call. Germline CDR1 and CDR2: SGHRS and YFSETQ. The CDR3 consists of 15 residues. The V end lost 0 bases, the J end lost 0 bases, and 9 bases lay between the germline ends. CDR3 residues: CASSLGGTMNTEAFF. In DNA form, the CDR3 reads TGCGCCAGCAGCTTGGGCGGAACCATGAACACTGAAGCTTTCTTT.

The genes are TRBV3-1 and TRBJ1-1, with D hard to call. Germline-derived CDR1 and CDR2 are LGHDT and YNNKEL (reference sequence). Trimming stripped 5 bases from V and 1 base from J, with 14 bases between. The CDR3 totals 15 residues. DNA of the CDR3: TGTGCCAGCAGCTCGTCCCCAGCGGGGAACACTGAAGCTTTCTTT. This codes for CASSSSPAGNTEAFF.

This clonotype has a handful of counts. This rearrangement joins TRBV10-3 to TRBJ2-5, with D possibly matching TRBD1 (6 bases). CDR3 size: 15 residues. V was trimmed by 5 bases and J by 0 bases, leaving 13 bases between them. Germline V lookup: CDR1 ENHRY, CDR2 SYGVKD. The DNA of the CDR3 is TGTGCCATCAGTACAGGGATTAGCCACCAAGAGACCCAGTACTTC. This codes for CAISTGISHQETQYF.

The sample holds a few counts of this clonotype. The CDR3 here is CASSWAGGSYGYTF. In DNA form, the CDR3 reads TGTGCCAGCAGTTGGGCAGGGGGCTCCTATGGCTACACCTTC. The chain couples TRBV12-3 or TRBV12-4 to TRBJ1-2, with 8 bases matching TRBD1. This CDR3 is built from 14 residues. V gave up 4 bases and J gave up 4 bases; unmatched junction bases: 5.

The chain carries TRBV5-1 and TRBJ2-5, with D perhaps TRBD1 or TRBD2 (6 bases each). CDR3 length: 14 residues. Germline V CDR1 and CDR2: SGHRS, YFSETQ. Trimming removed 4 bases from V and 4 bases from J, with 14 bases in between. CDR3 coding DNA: TGCGCCAGCAGCCTCAGGGGAGCGGGAGAGACCCAGTACTTC. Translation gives CASSLRGAGETQYF.

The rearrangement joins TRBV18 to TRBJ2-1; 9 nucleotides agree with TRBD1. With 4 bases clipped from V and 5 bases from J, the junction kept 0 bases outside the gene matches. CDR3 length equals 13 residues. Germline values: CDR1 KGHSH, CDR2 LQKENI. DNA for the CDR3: TGTGCCAGCTCACGGGACAGGGACAATGAGCAGTTCTTC. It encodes CASSRDRDNEQFF.

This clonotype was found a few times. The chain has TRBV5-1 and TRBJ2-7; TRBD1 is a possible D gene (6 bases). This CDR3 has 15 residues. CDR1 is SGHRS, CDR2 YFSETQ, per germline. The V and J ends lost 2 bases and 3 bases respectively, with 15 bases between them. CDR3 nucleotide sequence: TGCGCCAGCAGCTTCGACCCGGCACAGGGCTACGAGCAGTACTTC. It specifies CASSFDPAQGYEQYF.

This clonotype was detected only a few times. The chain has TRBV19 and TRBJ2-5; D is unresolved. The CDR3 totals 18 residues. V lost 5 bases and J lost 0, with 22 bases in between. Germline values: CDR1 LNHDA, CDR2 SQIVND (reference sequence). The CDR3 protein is CASSAPVRTDRHQETQYF. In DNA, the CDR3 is TGTGCCAGTAGTGCCCCCGTAAGAACAGACCGACACCAAGAGACCCAGTACTTC.

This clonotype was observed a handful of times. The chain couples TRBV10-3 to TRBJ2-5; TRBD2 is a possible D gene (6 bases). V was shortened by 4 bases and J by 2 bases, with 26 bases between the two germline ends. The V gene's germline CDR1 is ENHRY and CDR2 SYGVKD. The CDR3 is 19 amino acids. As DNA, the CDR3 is TGTGCCATCAGTGGAGGACTGCTCCGGAGGGCGCACCATCAAGAGACCCAGTACTTC. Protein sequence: CAISGGLLRRAHHQETQYF.

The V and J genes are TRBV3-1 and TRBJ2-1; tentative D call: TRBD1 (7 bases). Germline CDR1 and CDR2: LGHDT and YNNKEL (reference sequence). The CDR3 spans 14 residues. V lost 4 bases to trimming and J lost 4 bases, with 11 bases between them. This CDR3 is CASSPGGRYNEQFF. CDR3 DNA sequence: TGTGCCAGCAGCCCAGGGGGGCGGTACAATGAGCAGTTCTTC.

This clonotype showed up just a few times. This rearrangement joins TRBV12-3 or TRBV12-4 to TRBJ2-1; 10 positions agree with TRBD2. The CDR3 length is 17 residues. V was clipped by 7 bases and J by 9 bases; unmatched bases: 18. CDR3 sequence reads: CASNPSRASGRGSEQFF. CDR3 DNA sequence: TGTGCCAGCAACCCTAGTCGGGCTAGCGGGAGAGGTAGTGAGCAGTTCTTC.